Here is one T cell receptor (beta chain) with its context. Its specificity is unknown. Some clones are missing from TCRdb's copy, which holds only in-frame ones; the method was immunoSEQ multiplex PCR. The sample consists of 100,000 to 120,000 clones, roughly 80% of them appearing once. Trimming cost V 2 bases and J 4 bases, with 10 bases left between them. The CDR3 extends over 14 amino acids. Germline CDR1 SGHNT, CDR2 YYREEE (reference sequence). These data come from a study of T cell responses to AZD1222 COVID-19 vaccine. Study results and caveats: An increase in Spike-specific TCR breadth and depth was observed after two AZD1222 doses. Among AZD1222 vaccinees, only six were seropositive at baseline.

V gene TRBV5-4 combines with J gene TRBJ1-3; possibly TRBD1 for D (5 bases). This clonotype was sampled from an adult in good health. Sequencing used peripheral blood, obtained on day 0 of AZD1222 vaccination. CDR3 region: CASSFSGDGNTIYF. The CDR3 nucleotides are TGTGCCAGCAGCTTCTCGGGGGACGGAAACACCATATATTTT.